Each of the 6 T cell receptor beta chains below was sequenced from the same sample in a study of cytomegalovirus exposure and HLA in healthy donors. The PCR contained 60 Vbeta and 13 Jbeta primers. TCRdb's table, derived via immunoSEQ multiplex PCR, lists solely in-frame clones and lacks some. The sample has about 25,000 clones, roughly 73% seen once. Sequenced material: PBMCs. The receptor set was obtained from a male donor in good health and CMV-seronegative.

A word on this clone: This clone may be a read error of a much larger clone one base away. This chain joins TRBV30 and TRBJ2-6; TRBD1 might be the D (5 bases). Germline CDR1 reads GTSNPN; CDR2 reads SVGIG (reference sequence). This CDR3 region has 18 residues. As DNA, the CDR3 is TGTGCCTGGAGTGTTGGTCTGGCGCTGGAGTCTGGGGCCCACGTCCTGACTTTC. The encoded protein is CAWSVGLALESGAHVLTF.

The chain carries TRBV11-3 and TRBJ2-7; 10 bases map to TRBD1. CDR3 length: 12 amino acids. With 8 bases clipped from V and 6 bases from J, the junction kept 4 bases outside the gene matches. Germline V gene data show CDR1 as SGHNT and CDR2 as YENEEA. The CDR3 DNA is TGTGCCAGCGGGACAGGGGTTGGCGAGCAGTACTTC. Amino acids: CASGTGVGEQYF.

For the CDR3, the DNA is TGTGCCAGCAGACTGGGACAGGGTAACACCGGGGAGCTGTTTTTT. Translated, it gives CASRLGQGNTGELFF. The chain carries TRBV28 and TRBJ2-2, with 9 positions matching TRBD1. The CDR3 has 15 amino acids. The V gene end was trimmed by 6 bases and the J gene end by 2 bases; junction bases not matched to a gene: 4. In germline, CDR1 is MDHEN, CDR2 SYDVKM.

The gene calls are TRBV19 and TRBJ2-3; D call uncertain. CDR1 LNHDA and CDR2 SQIVND come from the germline V gene (reference sequence). This CDR3 has 14 amino acids. With 1 base removed from V and 4 bases from J, the gap between germline ends came to 9 bases. CDR3 region: CASSIGAPPDTQYF. CDR3 coding DNA: TGTGCCAGTAGTATAGGGGCCCCCCCAGATACGCAGTATTTT.

The chain combines TRBV28 with TRBJ2-5; D gene unclear. Trimming left V 6 bases short and J 3 bases short, with 26 bases between. The CDR3 has 18 amino acids. CDR1 is MDHEN and CDR2 is SYDVKM in the germline V gene. Written as DNA, the CDR3 is TGTGCCAGCAGCCCTAATGGTTTCTTTCTCCGCTACGAAGAGACCCAGTACTTC. This encodes CASSPNGFFLRYEETQYF.

The V gene is TRBV27, the J gene TRBJ1-5, with 7 bases that match TRBD1. Germline V gives CDR1 MNHEY, CDR2 SMNVEV (reference sequence). CDR3 length: 16 residues. V gave up 0 bases and J gave up 6 bases; unmatched junction bases: 8. As DNA, the CDR3 is TGTGCCAGCAGTTTATCGCCGACAGGGTCCGGTCAGCCCCAGCATTTT. Translation: CASSLSPTGSGQPQHF.